A selection of T cell receptor beta chains follows, all from one sample in a study of PD-L1 blockade in urothelial cancer. The repertoire was sequenced with immunoSEQ multiplex PCR; TCRdb's copy has only in-frame clones and lacks some. The sample has tens of thousands of clones, nearly 90% seen once. Sequencing used PBMCs, obtained around atezolizumab (anti-PD-L1) treatment. All receptors come from a man in his fifties or sixties with urothelial cancer. The CDR3 runs from the conserved cysteine through the conserved F or W. A D gene is named only where the DNA matches it firmly. Rows may omit the clone size; those that give it use once, few, many or a size class.

J gene: TRBJ2-5; D gene: TRBD2; V gene: TRBV5-1; clone size: NA; CDR3 protein: CASSWATSGTGQETQYF; CDR3 DNA: TGCGCCAGCAGCTGGGCGACTAGCGGGACAGGGCAAGAGACCCAGTACTTC
J gene: TRBJ2-2; D gene: TRBD2; V gene: TRBV7-2; clone size: NA; CDR3 protein: CASNPYAGVNTGELFF; CDR3 DNA: TGTGCCAGCAACCCTTACGCGGGGGTAAACACCGGGGAGCTGTTTTTT
J gene: TRBJ2-7; D gene: TRBD2; V gene: TRBV30; clone size: NA; CDR3 protein: CAWSVAPGLAYEQYF; CDR3 DNA: TGTGCCTGGAGTGTAGCTCCGGGACTAGCCTACGAGCAGTACTTC
J gene: TRBJ1-2; D gene: NA; V gene: TRBV9; clone size: NA; CDR3 protein: CASSVEGLGGYTF; CDR3 DNA: TGTGCCAGCAGCGTAGAGGGGTTGGGCGGCTACACCTTC
J gene: TRBJ2-5; D gene: NA; V gene: TRBV2; clone size: NA; CDR3 protein: CASSGAETQYF; CDR3 DNA: TGTGCCAGCAGTGGGGCCGAGACCCAGTACTTC
J gene: TRBJ2-7; D gene: TRBD2; V gene: TRBV19; clone size: once; CDR3 protein: CASSGTGGYEQYF; CDR3 DNA: TGTGCCAGTAGTGGGACGGGAGGATACGAGCAGTACTTC
J gene: TRBJ1-2; D gene: TRBD1; V gene: TRBV30; clone size: NA; CDR3 protein: CAWTTGGSNYGYTF; CDR3 DNA: TGTGCCTGGACTACAGGGGGCTCGAACTATGGCTACACCTTC
J gene: TRBJ2-1; D gene: NA; V gene: TRBV30; clone size: NA; CDR3 protein: CAWKRGEQFF; CDR3 DNA: TGTGCCTGGAAACGGGGTGAGCAGTTCTTC
J gene: TRBJ2-1; D gene: TRBD2; V gene: TRBV9; clone size: NA; CDR3 protein: CASSRVAGGYNEQFF; CDR3 DNA: TGTGCCAGCAGCAGGGTAGCGGGAGGCTACAATGAGCAGTTCTTC
J gene: TRBJ1-1; D gene: NA; V gene: TRBV5-4; clone size: NA; CDR3 protein: CASNLDRVNTEAFF; CDR3 DNA: TGTGCCAGCAACCTGGACAGAGTGAACACTGAAGCTTTCTTT
J gene: TRBJ2-7; D gene: NA; V gene: TRBV27; clone size: NA; CDR3 protein: CASSLRQAYEQYF; CDR3 DNA: TGTGCCAGCAGTTTAAGACAGGCCTACGAGCAGTACTTC
J gene: TRBJ1-6; D gene: NA; V gene: TRBV6-1; clone size: NA; CDR3 protein: CASSEIGGYYSSPLHF; CDR3 DNA: TGTGCCAGCAGTGAAATCGGGGGATATTATAGTTCACCCCTCCACTTT
J gene: TRBJ2-5; D gene: NA; V gene: TRBV6-1; clone size: NA; CDR3 protein: CASRSREMETQYF; CDR3 DNA: TGTGCCAGCAGGAGTCGGGAAATGGAGACCCAGTACTTC
J gene: TRBJ2-5; D gene: NA; V gene: TRBV7-2; clone size: NA; CDR3 protein: CASSLTLTRRGETQYF; CDR3 DNA: TGTGCCAGCAGCCTAACCCTAACCAGGCGGGGTGAGACCCAGTACTTC
J gene: TRBJ1-2; D gene: TRBD1; V gene: TRBV6-1; clone size: few; CDR3 protein: CASSEYLGRTGVKGVHGYTF; CDR3 DNA: TGTGCCAGCAGTGAATACCTCGGACGGACAGGAGTTAAGGGGGTCCATGGCTACACCTTC
J gene: TRBJ2-3; D gene: NA; V gene: TRBV7-2; clone size: NA; CDR3 protein: CASSSLLSADTQYF; CDR3 DNA: TGTGCCAGCAGCTCCCTCTTATCAGCAGATACGCAGTATTTT
J gene: TRBJ2-5; D gene: NA; V gene: TRBV18; clone size: NA; CDR3 protein: CASSPNGEETQYF; CDR3 DNA: TGTGCCAGCTCACCAAACGGAGAAGAGACCCAGTACTTC
J gene: TRBJ2-5; D gene: NA; V gene: TRBV7-8; clone size: NA; CDR3 protein: CASSLGGAGQETQYF; CDR3 DNA: TGTGCCAGCAGCTTAGGGGGCGCTGGGCAAGAGACCCAGTACTTC
J gene: TRBJ2-3; D gene: NA; V gene: TRBV11-2; clone size: NA; CDR3 protein: CASSPWGADTQYF; CDR3 DNA: TGTGCCAGCAGCCCGTGGGGAGCAGATACGCAGTATTTT
J gene: TRBJ2-7; D gene: TRBD1; V gene: TRBV19; clone size: NA; CDR3 protein: CASSIVLSGTGGYEQYF; CDR3 DNA: TGTGCCAGTAGTATAGTTCTCAGCGGGACAGGGGGCTACGAGCAGTACTTC
J gene: TRBJ2-1; D gene: NA; V gene: TRBV7-2; clone size: NA; CDR3 protein: CASSLGAFSYNEQFF; CDR3 DNA: TGTGCCAGCAGCTTAGGCGCGTTCTCCTACAATGAGCAGTTCTTC
J gene: TRBJ2-7; D gene: TRBD2; V gene: TRBV28; clone size: NA; CDR3 protein: CASSRGGAYSYEQYF; CDR3 DNA: TGTGCCAGCAGCCGGGGGGGGGCGTACTCCTACGAGCAGTACTTC
J gene: TRBJ2-3; D gene: TRBD1; V gene: TRBV7-2; clone size: NA; CDR3 protein: CASSLRGRPTDTQYF; CDR3 DNA: TGTGCCAGCAGCCTCAGGGGGCGACCCACAGATACGCAGTATTTT
J gene: TRBJ2-1; D gene: TRBD2; V gene: TRBV5-4; clone size: NA; CDR3 protein: CASSLGTSGGSNEQFF; CDR3 DNA: TGTGCCAGCAGCTTGGGGACTAGCGGGGGGTCGAATGAGCAGTTCTTC
J gene: TRBJ2-5; D gene: NA; V gene: TRBV4-2; clone size: few; CDR3 protein: CASSLGGRGTAQETQYF; CDR3 DNA: TGTGCCAGCAGCCTCGGGGGGCGGGGAACTGCGCAAGAGACCCAGTACTTC
J gene: TRBJ2-7; D gene: NA; V gene: TRBV28; clone size: NA; CDR3 protein: CASSHRYVAVDEQYF; CDR3 DNA: TGTGCCAGCAGCCACCGGTACGTAGCAGTCGACGAGCAGTACTTC
J gene: TRBJ2-7; D gene: NA; V gene: TRBV5-6; clone size: NA; CDR3 protein: CASSFQTGEQYF; CDR3 DNA: TGTGCCAGCAGCTTTCAGACGGGGGAGCAGTACTTC
J gene: TRBJ1-5; D gene: NA; V gene: TRBV27; clone size: NA; CDR3 protein: CASSYGGGQPQHF; CDR3 DNA: TGTGCCAGCAGTTACGGGGGAGGTCAGCCCCAGCATTTT
J gene: TRBJ2-2; D gene: NA; V gene: TRBV7-8; clone size: few; CDR3 protein: CASINGRATGELFF; CDR3 DNA: TGTGCCAGCATAAACGGCAGGGCAACCGGGGAGCTGTTTTTT
J gene: TRBJ1-2; D gene: TRBD1; V gene: TRBV7-8; clone size: NA; CDR3 protein: CASSLNGRDRPNGYTF; CDR3 DNA: TGTGCCAGCAGCTTAAACGGGCGGGACAGGCCGAATGGCTACACCTTC
J gene: TRBJ2-5; D gene: TRBD2; V gene: TRBV7-8; clone size: NA; CDR3 protein: CASSEGTAGLITQYF; CDR3 DNA: TGTGCCAGCAGCGAGGGCACAGCGGGGTTAATAACCCAGTACTTC
J gene: TRBJ1-3; D gene: NA; V gene: TRBV5-8; clone size: NA; CDR3 protein: CASSLNQVSGNTIYF; CDR3 DNA: TGTGCCAGCAGTCTTAATCAGGTCTCTGGAAACACCATATATTTT
J gene: TRBJ2-2; D gene: TRBD1; V gene: TRBV5-1; clone size: NA; CDR3 protein: CASIGQGASSGELFF; CDR3 DNA: TGCGCCAGCATCGGACAGGGGGCATCAAGCGGGGAGCTGTTTTTT
J gene: TRBJ2-4; D gene: NA; V gene: TRBV6-5; clone size: NA; CDR3 protein: CASKRAENIQYF; CDR3 DNA: TGTGCCAGCAAGCGGGCTGAAAACATTCAGTACTTC
J gene: TRBJ2-3; D gene: TRBD1; V gene: TRBV18; clone size: NA; CDR3 protein: CASSPLAGGLTDTQYF; CDR3 DNA: TGTGCCAGCTCACCGCTGGCAGGGGGTCTAACAGATACGCAGTATTTT
J gene: TRBJ1-6; D gene: NA; V gene: TRBV19; clone size: NA; CDR3 protein: CASSWTGRDSPLHF; CDR3 DNA: TGTGCCAGTAGTTGGACGGGGAGGGATTCACCCCTCCACTTT
J gene: TRBJ2-7; D gene: NA; V gene: TRBV29-1; clone size: NA; CDR3 protein: CSGQTGPSYEQYF; CDR3 DNA: TGCAGCGGCCAGACAGGACCCTCCTACGAGCAGTACTTC
J gene: TRBJ2-7; D gene: TRBD1; V gene: TRBV9; clone size: NA; CDR3 protein: CASSVEDRGSSYEQYF; CDR3 DNA: TGTGCCAGCAGCGTCGAGGACAGGGGGAGCTCCTACGAGCAGTACTTC